This T cell receptor (beta chain) originates from a study of blood T cell repertoires in COVID-19. Study details: T cells, B-cell-depleted T cells, or PBMCs provided the cDNA or gDNA that served as material.

V was trimmed by 0 bases and J by 6 bases, leaving 12 bases between them. Germline V CDR1 and CDR2: MNHNY, SVGAGI (reference sequence). The CDR3 has 14 residues. Only in-frame clones appear in the TCRdb table, and some are missing; sequencing was by immunoSEQ multiplex PCR. The sample lists about 150,000 clones; around 79% were seen once. Specimen: peripheral blood. The chain uses TRBV6-6 and TRBJ2-7; maybe TRBD1 (6 bases). The origin of this receptor is a man of 80 years or more with acute or convalescent COVID-19. The CDR3 region has the DNA TGTGCCAGCAGTTACTCCGGGACACCGCGCGAGCAGTACTTC. It is translated as CASSYSGTPREQYF.